The TCR beta chain described here comes from a study of blood T cell repertoires in COVID-19 (dated by TCRdb to about 2020). Notes on the research overall: Samples covering the acute and convalescent phases of COVID-19 were provided by collaborators in the United States, Italy and Spain. The prospective study material was composed of cDNA or gDNA derived from T cells, B-cell-depleted T cells, or PBMCs. The dataset comprised deeply sampled blood TCRbeta repertoires from subjects exposed to, actively infected with, or recovered from COVID-19. The repertoires were released in a freely available public database meant as a resource for research on the immune response to SARS-CoV-2. Samples were obtained from the ongoing ImmuneRACE study (first 160 participants) and from about 1,300 subjects provided by 6 global collaborators. Nearly every sample came with metadata listing a de-identified subject ID, COVID-19 status, age in years and sex. Where available, HLA class I and class II types were taken from metadata supplied by the sample provider and were not determined by assay-based typing. Results and caveats for the whole study, not just this receptor: The amount of clinical and demographic metadata varied by source and participant and was provided uncurated.

Regarding this clone: The target of this receptor is not known. Base qualities are missing; no much larger clone stands one base away.

In the prospective study, participants were 18 to 89 years old, resided in about two dozen geographic areas of the United States, and were enrolled through a virtual design. In the prospective study, participants were assigned to cohorts based on the clinical history participants reported in a screening survey and a study questionnaire. In the prospective study, mobile phlebotomists collected whole blood, serum and a nasopharyngeal or oropharyngeal swab from each participant. Participants in the prospective study had the option to provide additional blood draws and questionnaires over an approximately two-month period. Before DNA extraction, prospective study blood samples were shipped either frozen or at room temperature. The immunoSEQ Assay, a bias-controlled multiplex PCR, was used to amplify TCRbeta CDR3 regions from genomic DNA. The authors processed their data as follows. Nucleated cell counts per sample were estimated from amplification of reference gene primers within the assay. To quantify the absolute abundance of each unique TCRbeta CDR3 rearrangement, sequence reads were collapsed and filtered. For each sample, productive Simpson clonality was calculated as the square root of Simpson's diversity index across productive rearrangements. TCRdb mirrors the immuneACCESS table, restricted to in-frame sequences. Some clones are absent from its copies; in checked studies, under half trace to an unresolved V gene, and the reason for the others is unknown. V, J and clone size are taken as reported in that table, and D and trimming were inferred from the DNA itself. Here the sample has approximately 150,000 clones; 80% to 90% occur a single time. The ten top clones hold approximately 2.4% of the sample.

The sequenced sample was PBMCs or T cells enriched from blood (not recorded which). This TCR was sampled from a man aged 35 to 55 with acute COVID-19.

The CDR3 loop reads CASSLGQGAIYEQYF. The nucleotide sequence reads as follows: TGTGCCAGCAGCTTAGGACAGGGGGCTATCTACGAGCAGTACTTC. The chain uses TRBV13 and TRBJ2-7, and 9 bases in between align with TRBD1. The germline V gene encodes CDR1 PRHDT and CDR2 FYEKMQ (reference sequence). Trimming accounts for 0 bases at V and 3 bases at J, while the number of junction bases matched to no gene is 3. Taken from cysteine to phenylalanine, the CDR3 has 15 residues. Only the CDR3 region is kept as DNA, spanning 45 bases read in frame from base 1.